The source of this T cell receptor beta chain is a study of tumor-infiltrating lymphocytes in oesophageal squamous cell carcinoma. In TCRdb, the PCR reads were re-called with MiXCR into one record per CDR3 protein. Of about 24,000 distinct CDR3 sequences listed, 38% are singletons. V lost 4 bases, J lost 4 bases, and 7 bases lay in between. Germline CDR1 and CDR2: SEHNR and FQNEAQ (reference sequence). The CDR3 totals 13 residues. This clonotype is deemed medium-sized. The J gene is TRBJ2-2, the V gene TRBV7-9; no firm D call. The source is a male donor with esophageal squamous cell carcinoma. The sample comprised esophageal tumor tissue. The CDR3 DNA is TGTGCCAGCAGCTCCGAAAGCACCGGGGAGCTGTTTTTT. Its translation is CASSSESTGELFF.